Shown below are 25 T cell receptor beta chains from a single sample sequenced in a study of blood T cells in healthy people across ages (dated by TCRdb to the mid-2010s). Receptor amplification or capture employed 5' RACE. Data came from an Illumina HiSeq 2500. A second PCR of roughly 7 to 12 cycles was run with a J-beta primer mix and a sample-barcoded 5' primer. TCRdb cleaned the public reads at Q25 with fastp, built clones with MiXCR and kept in-frame beta chains. CDR3 protein sequences are deduplicated, and each keeps its most common genes and DNA. This sample lists approximately 800,000 distinct CDR3 sequences; 36% were detected once. In total, the top ten clones hold under 15% of the sample. The material sequenced was blood. Receptors originate from a man younger than 35 in good health.

Ten or more counts support this clonotype. The chain carries TRBV12-3 or TRBV12-4 and TRBJ2-7; D possibly matches TRBD1 or TRBD2 (5 bases each). This CDR3 is 15 amino acids long. V was clipped by 3 bases and J by 1 base, with 13 bases between them. Written as DNA, the CDR3 is TGTGCCAGCAGTTTTGCGGACGGGGCGTCCTACGAGCAGTACTTC. It encodes CASSFADGASYEQYF.

This clonotype was seen once. The gene calls are TRBV27 and TRBJ2-2, with 9 bases lining up with TRBD1. CDR1 and CDR2 (germline): MNHEY, SMNVEV (reference sequence). The CDR3 totals 16 residues. V was clipped by 7 bases and J by 1 base; unmatched bases: 7. The chain's CDR3 is CASTRGTGKNTGELFF. Written as DNA, the CDR3 is TGTGCCAGCACCAGGGGGACAGGGAAGAACACCGGGGAGCTGTTTTTT.

The chain joins TRBV6-6 to TRBJ1-6; D is unresolved. The CDR3 totals 14 residues. V was shortened by 5 bases and J by 7 bases, with 12 bases between the two germline ends. Germline V CDR1 and CDR2: MNHNY, SVGAGI (reference sequence). CDR3 DNA: TGTGCCAGCAGTCCGCAGAGCTCCAATTCACCCCTCCACTTT. Translating gives CASSPQSSNSPLHF.

J is TRBJ2-2 and V is TRBV27; unclear D gene. Trimming pared 3 bases from V and 3 bases from J, leaving 11 bases between. The CDR3 consists of 15 residues. Germline V gene sequence: CDR1 MNHEY, CDR2 SMNVEV (reference sequence). The CDR3 coding sequence is TGTGCCAGCAGTTTGCTGGCAGAGTACACCGGGGAGCTGTTTTTT. It translates to CASSLLAEYTGELFF.

The V gene is TRBV20-1, the J gene TRBJ2-5, with 9 bases lining up with TRBD2. The V gene's germline CDR1 is DFQATT and CDR2 SNEGSKA (reference sequence). V shed 3 bases, J shed 9 bases, and the junction held 11 bases outside the gene matches. The CDR3 runs to 14 residues. This CDR3 reads CSARKRGALRPQYF. In DNA form, the CDR3 reads TGCAGTGCTAGGAAGCGGGGGGCCCTGCGGCCCCAGTACTTC.

The sample holds a few counts of this clonotype. The chain employs TRBV30 and TRBJ2-1; D is undetermined. The CDR3 consists of 11 residues. Trimming left V 1 base short and J 8 bases short, with 6 bases between. Germline V gives CDR1 GTSNPN, CDR2 SVGIG (reference sequence). CDR3 residues: CAWSGQYEQFF. Here the CDR3 DNA reads TGTGCCTGGAGTGGACAATATGAGCAGTTCTTC.

This clonotype was counted a few times. The rearrangement joins TRBV5-1 to TRBJ1-1; a weak D match, TRBD1 (5 bases). Germline CDR1 reads SGHRS; CDR2 reads YFSETQ. The CDR3 runs 16 residues. The germline V and J ends were trimmed by 0 bases and 0 bases, with 12 bases remaining between them. CDR3 in amino acids: CASSLAQGRMNTEAFF. Written as DNA, the CDR3 is TGCGCCAGCAGCTTGGCGCAGGGCCGCATGAACACTGAAGCTTTCTTT.

The V gene is TRBV7-2, the J gene TRBJ2-7; 8 nucleotides agree with TRBD2. The DNA end lines up better with TRBJ2-4; the J call may be wrong. Per germline, CDR1 SGHTA and CDR2 FQGNSA. The CDR3 spans 14 residues. The CDR3 nucleotides are TGTGCCAGCACCCCGGGTCTAGCGGGTAACATTCAGTACTTC. This encodes CASTPGLAGNIQYF.

In its sample, this clonotype was seen a few times. The rearrangement joins TRBV12-3 or TRBV12-4 to TRBJ2-2; tentative D call: TRBD2 (6 bases). This CDR3 has 16 residues. V was pared by 3 bases and J by 4 bases, with 15 bases between. CDR3 in amino acids: CASSFLRGRGTGELFF. CDR3 coding DNA: TGTGCCAGCAGTTTTTTGCGCGGGCGGGGCACCGGGGAGCTGTTTTTT.

This chain joins TRBV5-5 and TRBJ1-2; the D is unclear. Germline loops: CDR1 SGHKS, CDR2 YYEKEE (reference sequence). V lost 10 bases and J lost 4, with 17 bases in between. CDR3 length: 13 residues. CDR3 DNA sequence: TGTGCCGCCCGGGCGGTTTTAGGCTATGGCTACACCTTC. It encodes CAARAVLGYGYTF.

This clonotype was found once. V gene TRBV20-1 combines with J gene TRBJ1-6; perhaps TRBD1 as D (5 bases). The germline gives CDR1 DFQATT, CDR2 SNEGSKA (reference sequence). The V end was cut by 0 bases, the J end by 8 bases, with 14 bases between. CDR3 length: 15 residues. CDR3 protein: CSARDDGGTDSPLHF. CDR3 in DNA: TGCAGTGCTAGAGATGACGGGGGAACGGATTCACCCCTCCACTTT.

This chain links TRBV24-1 with TRBJ1-2; TRBD1 matches 7 bases. Germline CDR1 KGHDR, CDR2 SFDVKD. V was clipped by 2 bases and J by 4 bases; unmatched bases: 6. The CDR3 runs to 15 residues. The CDR3 nucleotides read TGTGCCACCAGTGATTGGGAAGGGGACAGCTATGGCTACACCTTC. Translation gives CATSDWEGDSYGYTF.

V is TRBV10-3 and J is TRBJ1-6; no firm D call. V was cut by 2 bases and J by 10 bases, with 12 bases left in between. The CDR3 runs to 14 residues. The germline gives CDR1 ENHRY, CDR2 SYGVKD. CDR3: CAISEAGLGSPLHF. CDR3 nucleotide sequence: TGTGCCATCAGTGAGGCGGGCCTTGGCTCACCCCTCCACTTT.

The chain joins TRBV12-3 or TRBV12-4 to TRBJ2-1, with D maybe TRBD2 (6 bases). The closer fit of TRBJ2-7 to the DNA end suggests the J call may be wrong. The CDR3 contains 16 residues. The CDR3 DNA sequence: TGTGCCAGCAGCCCCGGAGCGGGCCAAATCTACAATGAGCAGTACTTC. Its protein is CASSPGAGQIYNEQYF.

This clonotype was seen ten or more times. The CDR3 sequence: CASSKVCEGTNEQFF. As DNA, the CDR3 is TGTGCCAGCAGCAAAGTTTGTGAGGGAACGAATGAGCAGTTCTTC. The rearrangement uses TRBV21-1 and TRBJ2-1; the table's TRBD2 call for D was not verified on the DNA. TRBV21-1 is noted as a pseudogene. The CDR3 is 15 amino acids.

The gene calls are TRBV7-8 and TRBJ2-5; D might be TRBD1 (5 bases). CDR1 SGHVS and CDR2 FQNEAQ come from the germline V gene. V was clipped by 0 bases and J by 2 bases, with 10 bases between them. CDR3 length equals 15 residues. CDR3 sequence reads: CASSLAGQSQETQYF. The CDR3 DNA reads as TGTGCCAGCAGCTTAGCGGGGCAATCGCAAGAGACCCAGTACTTC.

This clonotype was found a few times. The chain uses TRBV12-3 or TRBV12-4 and TRBJ1-2; unclear D gene. The V and J ends lost 6 bases and 0 bases respectively, with 8 bases between them. CDR3 length: 13 residues. Here the CDR3 DNA reads TGTGCCAGCAGACTGACGCCTAACTATGGCTACACCTTC. Amino acids: CASRLTPNYGYTF.

V usage is TRBV25-1 and J usage is TRBJ1-4; no clear D gene. From germline, CDR1 is MGHDK and CDR2 SYGVNS. Trimming pared 5 bases from V and 4 bases from J, leaving 11 bases between. CDR3 size: 14 residues. The CDR3 sequence: CASSIMQDNEKLFF. CDR3 nucleotides: TGTGCCAGCAGTATCATGCAGGATAATGAAAAACTGTTTTTT.

This chain uses TRBV6-2 or TRBV6-3 with TRBJ2-1; D is perhaps TRBD1 (5 bases). The V and J ends lost 5 bases and 0 bases respectively, with 11 bases between them. The germline V gene encodes CDR1 MNHEY and CDR2 SVGEGT. The CDR3 is 15 residues long. The CDR3 reads CASSPQGDSYNEQFF. The DNA of the CDR3 is TGTGCCAGCAGTCCTCAGGGCGACTCCTACAATGAGCAGTTCTTC.

This clonotype was seen once. CDR3: CSAGKALTDTQYF. CDR3 in DNA: TGCAGTGCAGGGAAGGCCCTCACAGATACGCAGTATTTT. The rearrangement links TRBV20-1 to TRBJ2-3, with D unresolved. In germline, CDR1 is DFQATT, CDR2 SNEGSKA (reference sequence). The length of the CDR3 is 13 residues. V shed 6 bases and J shed 2 bases, with 12 bases lying between them.

In its sample, this clonotype was seen a few times. This chain links TRBV4-3 with TRBJ2-2; 11 bases match TRBD2. The V gene's germline CDR1 is LGHNA and CDR2 YSLEER. V gave up 1 base and J gave up 7 bases; unmatched junction bases: 5. CDR3 length equals 16 residues. CDR3: CASSQGLAGSGGELFF. CDR3 DNA: TGCGCCAGCAGCCAAGGACTAGCGGGGTCTGGCGGGGAGCTGTTTTTT.

This clonotype was recorded a few times. The rearrangement links TRBV3-1 to TRBJ1-1; D unclear. Germline CDR1 reads LGHDT; CDR2 reads YNNKEL (reference sequence). CDR3 size: 17 residues. V lost 4 bases and J lost 0, with 18 bases in between. CDR3 bases: TGTGCCAGCAGCCCGGTAGGAGCAAGGCGGCTGAACACTGAAGCTTTCTTT. It encodes CASSPVGARRLNTEAFF.

J is TRBJ1-2 and V is TRBV20-1; D might be TRBD1 (5 bases). V gave up 0 bases and J gave up 8 bases, with 16 bases separating them. Germline V lookup: CDR1 DFQATT, CDR2 SNEGSKA (reference sequence). This CDR3 has 14 amino acids. CDR3 in amino acids: CSARDTGQGQGYTF. CDR3 nucleotides: TGCAGTGCTAGAGATACAGGCCAGGGTCAAGGCTACACCTTC.

The genes are TRBV5-1 and TRBJ2-7, with D perhaps TRBD1 or TRBD2 (5 bases each). This CDR3 region has 13 residues. V dropped 3 bases and J dropped 7 bases, with 14 bases sitting between them. Germline-derived CDR1 and CDR2 are SGHRS and YFSETQ. The chain's CDR3 is CASSWGGYNEQYF. As DNA, the CDR3 is TGCGCCAGCAGCTGGGGCGGGTACAATGAGCAGTACTTC.

The chain has TRBV4-3 and TRBJ1-1; D gene ambiguous. CDR3 size: 15 residues. Per the germline V gene, CDR1 is LGHNA and CDR2 is YSLEER. The ends were cut back, 0 bases at V and 3 bases at J, with 11 bases in the middle. This CDR3 reads CASSQDLGGYTEAFF. In DNA, the CDR3 is TGCGCCAGCAGCCAAGATCTTGGTGGGTACACTGAAGCTTTCTTT.